Listed below are T cell receptor beta chains from one sample, sequenced in a study of shared clonotypes between healthy human individuals. Generated by immunoSEQ multiplex PCR, the TCRdb table keeps only in-frame clones and is missing some. The sample lists roughly 700,000 clones; less than 95% were seen once. The sample consisted of memory CD8+ T cells from PBMCs. The receptor source for this set is a man aged 18 to 30 in good health. Some clones in this sample may be carry-over from other donors' samples. CDR3s leave out the opening cysteine and the closing phenylalanine or tryptophan. Each record gives: V gene, D gene, J gene, clone size, CDR3 protein. The D gene is left open where the match is weak. Some rows mark clone size as missing; the rest say once, few, many or name a class of expanded clone.

>TRBV7-9|NA|TRBJ2-1|NA
ASSTIQGRLSYNEQF
>TRBV4-3|TRBD2|TRBJ2-3|once
ASSQDRLAGVAPADTQY
>TRBV4-1|TRBD2|TRBJ2-1|NA
ASSQAASGSQRNEQF
>TRBV27|NA|TRBJ2-2|few
ASTGRENTGELF
>TRBV27|TRBD1|TRBJ2-7|NA
ASSPRQFQGVVGEQY
>TRBV6-5|NA|TRBJ2-1|NA
ASTPRGDNEQF
>TRBV4-3|NA|TRBJ1-2|NA
ASSQDLGRDYGYT
>TRBV9|NA|TRBJ2-2|NA
ASSVGGLAGELF
>TRBV6-5|NA|TRBJ1-4|once
ASSYAGFSEKLF
>TRBV9|TRBD2|TRBJ2-7|NA
ASSVEASGTYEQY